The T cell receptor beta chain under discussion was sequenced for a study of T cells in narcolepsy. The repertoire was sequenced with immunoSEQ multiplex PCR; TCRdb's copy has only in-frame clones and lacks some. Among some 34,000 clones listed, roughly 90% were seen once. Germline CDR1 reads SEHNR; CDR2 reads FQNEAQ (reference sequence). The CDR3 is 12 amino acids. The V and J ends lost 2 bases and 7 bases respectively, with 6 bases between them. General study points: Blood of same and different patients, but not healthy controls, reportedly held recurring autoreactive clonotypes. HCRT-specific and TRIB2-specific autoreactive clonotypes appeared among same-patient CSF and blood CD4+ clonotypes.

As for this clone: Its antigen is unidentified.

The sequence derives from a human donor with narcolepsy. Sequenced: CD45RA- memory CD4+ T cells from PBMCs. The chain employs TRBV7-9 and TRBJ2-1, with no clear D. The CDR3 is CASSLQRNEQFF. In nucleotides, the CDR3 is TGTGCCAGCAGCTTACAGAGGAATGAGCAGTTCTTC.